The source of this T cell receptor beta chain is a study of beta chain features in type 1 diabetes. As for the study in general: What patients shared with healthy donors was a similar profile of age, gender and cell yields.

This clone has only a few counts. The antigen is unknown. Every bit of the isolated RNA underwent reverse transcription, so sequencing read expressed TCRB transcripts. Profiling relied on immunoSEQ multiplex PCR, and the TCRdb table lists in-frame clones only, not all of them. The table includes hundreds of thousands of clones, roughly 15% detected once. Whole-study results and caveats: Among patients with Type 1 diabetes, TCRB CDR3s were moderately but significantly shorter in every one of the four CD4+ subsets.

Material: central memory CD4+ T cells from blood. The TCR originated in a man younger than 45 in good health.

DNA of the CDR3: TGTGCCAGCAGGAATAATGGGCGGGGAAACATTCAGTACTTC. It is translated as CASRNNGRGNIQYF. The chain carries TRBV7-2 and TRBJ2-4; D is possibly TRBD2 (6 bases). The germline V and J ends were trimmed by 6 bases and 6 bases, with 15 bases remaining between them. The CDR3 is 14 residues long. Germline lookup yields CDR1 SGHTA and CDR2 FQGNSA.